These 14 T cell receptor beta chains came from one sample sequenced in a study of shared clonotypes between healthy human individuals. The protocol was immunoSEQ multiplex PCR, while the TCRdb copy is restricted to in-frame clones and leaves out a portion. The sample lists 2.3 million or so clones, 85% to 95% seen once, with about 0.37% in the top ten. Input material: naive CD4+ T cells from PBMCs. The subset is: CD45RA+ positively selected. The origin of the receptors is a man aged 18 to 35 in good health. Some clones in this sample may be carry-over from other donors' samples.

The V gene is TRBV15, the J gene TRBJ2-1; D is undetermined. The V end was cut by 3 bases, the J end by 6 bases, with 15 bases between. The CDR3 is 15 amino acids. Germline CDR1 is LNHNV and CDR2 is YYDKDF (reference sequence). The CDR3 here is CATSSLTDVPNEQFF. Written as DNA, the CDR3 is TGTGCCACCAGCAGTCTGACTGATGTTCCCAATGAGCAGTTCTTC.

The chain carries TRBV4-2 and TRBJ2-7, with D uncertain. Germline V lookup: CDR1 LGHNA, CDR2 YNFKEQ. V was shortened by 1 base and J by 2 bases, with 15 bases between the two germline ends. This CDR3 has 16 residues. The CDR3: CASSQGVAYNTYEQYF. CDR3 bases: TGTGCCAGCAGCCAAGGGGTGGCTTATAATACCTACGAGCAGTACTTC.

This chain joins TRBV11-1 and TRBJ1-1; 9 bases match TRBD1. Germline CDR1 reads SGHAT; CDR2 reads FQDESV (reference sequence). Trimming at V came to 7 bases and at J to 4 bases, leaving 10 bases not matched to a gene. The CDR3 extends over 15 amino acids. DNA of the CDR3: TGTGCCAGCACCCCGCAACGGGACAGGGTCACTGAAGCTTTCTTT. Residues: CASTPQRDRVTEAFF.

This chain connects TRBV27 to TRBJ1-1, with unresolved D. The V end was cut by 0 bases, the J end by 5 bases, with 16 bases between. The CDR3 runs to 16 residues. Germline V gene lookup returns CDR1 MNHEY and CDR2 SMNVEV (reference sequence). CDR3 in DNA: TGTGCCAGCAGTTTATCAGAAATCCGCGGTGGGACTGAAGCTTTCTTT. Amino acids: CASSLSEIRGGTEAFF.

V is TRBV5-1 and J is TRBJ1-2; D not certain. V lost 0 bases and J lost 6, with 12 bases in between. Germline CDR1 and CDR2: SGHRS and YFSETQ. This CDR3 comprises 14 residues. The CDR3 reads CASSLAGWEDGYTF. The CDR3, as DNA: TGCGCCAGCAGCTTGGCCGGGTGGGAGGATGGCTACACCTTC.

This clone was counted only a few times. This same CDR3 is encoded by further DNA sequences in the sample. The gene calls are TRBV28 and TRBJ2-3, with D hard to call. With 5 bases removed from V and 2 bases from J, the gap between germline ends came to 2 bases. The length of the CDR3 is 11 residues. CDR1 is MDHEN, CDR2 SYDVKM, per germline. The CDR3 DNA reads TGTGCCAGCAGTGTCACAGATACGCAGTATTTT. Translating gives CASSVTDTQYF.

This clone showed up just once. The chain links TRBV9 to TRBJ1-2, with D unclear. The V end lost 0 bases, the J end lost 2 bases, and 8 bases lay between the germline ends. The CDR3 covers 14 residues. From germline, CDR1 is SGDLS and CDR2 YYNGEE. CDR3 protein: CASSVEPGNYGYTF. The CDR3 DNA follows: TGTGCCAGCAGCGTAGAGCCAGGAAACTATGGCTACACCTTC.

In this sample, this clone turned up once. The chain carries TRBV19 and TRBJ2-2; D is possibly TRBD2 (5 bases). Germline CDR1 is LNHDA and CDR2 is SQIVND (reference sequence). The CDR3 is 14 residues long. The V and J ends lost 1 base and 6 bases respectively, with 9 bases between them. The chain's CDR3 is CASSIARAAGELFF. The CDR3 nucleotides read TGTGCCAGTAGTATAGCGAGGGCAGCCGGGGAGCTGTTTTTT. The full variable domain, completed using reference TRBV19 and TRBJ2-2, is DGGITQSPKYLFRKEGQNVTLSCEQNLNHDAMYWYRQDPGQGLRLIYYSQIVNDFQKGDIAEGYSVSREKKESFPLTVTSAQKNPTAFYLCASSIARAAGELFFGEGSRLTVL.

The V gene is TRBV9, the J gene TRBJ2-7; TRBD1 agrees at 8 bases. V trimming: 4 bases; J trimming: 1 base; junction bases outside the gene matches: 4. CDR3 length: 14 residues. Germline V CDR1 and CDR2: SGDLS, YYNGEE. This chain's CDR3 is CASSHDRGSYEQYF. The CDR3 DNA follows: TGTGCCAGCAGCCATGACAGGGGTTCCTACGAGCAGTACTTC.

V gene TRBV4-3 combines with J gene TRBJ1-1, with 9 bases matching TRBD1. The CDR3 spans 18 residues. Trimming took 4 bases from V and 4 from J; bases not matched to a gene: 16. Per germline, CDR1 LGHNA and CDR2 YSLEER. The CDR3: CASSPYPTGGIIGTEAFF. The DNA for the CDR3 is TGCGCCAGCAGCCCTTACCCAACAGGGGGCATTATTGGCACTGAAGCTTTCTTT.

The chain uses TRBV5-1 and TRBJ1-2; possible D gene TRBD1, 6 bases. Germline V gene lookup returns CDR1 SGHRS and CDR2 YFSETQ. CDR3 size: 12 residues. V lost 4 bases to trimming and J lost 6 bases, with 10 bases between them. CDR3 loop: CASSDNRDGYTF. In DNA form, the CDR3 reads TGCGCCAGCAGCGACAACAGGGATGGCTACACCTTC. Full variable domain (rest looked up from reference TRBV5-1 and TRBJ1-2): KAGVTQTPRYLIKTRGQQVTLSCSPISGHRSVSWYQQTPGQGLQFLFEYFSETQRNKGNFPGRFSGRQFSNSRSEMNVSTLELGDSALYLCASSDNRDGYTFGSGTRLTVV.

As concerns this clone: Other DNA sequences in this specimen translate into the identical CDR3. The V call is TRBV30, the J call TRBJ1-1; D gene unclear. This CDR3 has 13 residues. Germline V gives CDR1 GTSNPN, CDR2 SVGIG (reference sequence). V lost 0 bases to trimming and J lost 5 bases, with 10 bases between them. The CDR3 spells CAWSVRRETEAFF. CDR3 DNA: TGTGCCTGGAGTGTAAGGAGAGAAACTGAAGCTTTCTTT.

The chain combines TRBV30 with TRBJ1-1, with D perhaps matching TRBD1 (5 bases). The CDR3 spans 14 residues. The germline CDR1 and CDR2 sequences are GTSNPN and SVGIG (reference sequence). With 0 bases removed from V and 3 bases from J, the gap between germline ends came to 11 bases. CDR3 in DNA: TGTGCCTGGAGTGTACTCAGAGGGGACACTGAAGCTTTCTTT. Protein sequence: CAWSVLRGDTEAFF.

The J gene is TRBJ2-1, the V gene TRBV10-3; TRBD2 agrees at 10 bases. After removal of 8 bases from V and 1 base from J, the junction contained 8 bases not matched to a gene. There are 16 residues in the CDR3. The germline gives CDR1 ENHRY, CDR2 SYGVKD. CDR3 coding DNA: TGTGCCATCGAAGAGAGCGGGAGGGGGTCCTACAATGAGCAGTTCTTC. It translates to CAIEESGRGSYNEQFF.